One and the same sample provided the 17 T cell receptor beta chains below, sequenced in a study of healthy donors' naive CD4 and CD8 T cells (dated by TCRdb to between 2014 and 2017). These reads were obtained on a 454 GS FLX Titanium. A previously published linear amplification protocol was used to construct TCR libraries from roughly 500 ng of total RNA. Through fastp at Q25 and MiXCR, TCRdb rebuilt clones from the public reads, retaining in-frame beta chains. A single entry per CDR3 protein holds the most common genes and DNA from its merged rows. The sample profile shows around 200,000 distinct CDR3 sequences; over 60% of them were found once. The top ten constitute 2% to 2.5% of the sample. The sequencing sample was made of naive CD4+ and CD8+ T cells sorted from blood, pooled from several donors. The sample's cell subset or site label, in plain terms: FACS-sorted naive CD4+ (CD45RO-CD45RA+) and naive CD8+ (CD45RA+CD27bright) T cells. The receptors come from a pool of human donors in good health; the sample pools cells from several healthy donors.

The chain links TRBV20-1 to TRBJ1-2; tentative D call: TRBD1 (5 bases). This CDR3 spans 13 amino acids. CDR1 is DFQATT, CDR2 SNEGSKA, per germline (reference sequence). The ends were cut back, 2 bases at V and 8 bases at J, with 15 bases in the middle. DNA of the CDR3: TGCAGTGCTAGACATGAGGGGACCGGCGGCTACACCTTC. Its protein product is CSARHEGTGGYTF.

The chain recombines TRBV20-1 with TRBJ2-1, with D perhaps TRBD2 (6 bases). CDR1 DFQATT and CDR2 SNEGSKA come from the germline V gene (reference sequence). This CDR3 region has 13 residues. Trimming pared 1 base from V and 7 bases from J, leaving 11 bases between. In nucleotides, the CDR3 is TGCAGTGCTAGAGGCACTAGCCCTAATGAGCAGTTCTTC. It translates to CSARGTSPNEQFF.

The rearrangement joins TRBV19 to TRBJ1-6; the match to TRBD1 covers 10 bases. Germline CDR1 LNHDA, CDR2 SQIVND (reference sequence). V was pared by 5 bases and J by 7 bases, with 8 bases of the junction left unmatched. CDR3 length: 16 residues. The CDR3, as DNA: TGTGCCAGTAGTCAACGACAGGGGGCAGGGAATTCACCCCTCCACTTT. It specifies CASSQRQGAGNSPLHF.

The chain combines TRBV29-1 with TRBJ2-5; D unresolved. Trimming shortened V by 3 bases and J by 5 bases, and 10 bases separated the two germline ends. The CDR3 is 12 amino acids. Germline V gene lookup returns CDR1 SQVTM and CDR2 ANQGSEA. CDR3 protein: CSVDFPTETQYF. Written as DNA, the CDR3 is TGCAGCGTTGATTTCCCGACGGAGACCCAGTACTTC. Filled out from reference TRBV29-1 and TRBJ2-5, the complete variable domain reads SAVISQKPSRDICQRGTSLTIQCQVDSQVTMMFWYRQQPGQSLTLIATANQGSEATYESGFVIDKFPISRPNLTFSTLTVSNMSPEDSSIYLCSVDFPTETQYFGPGTRLLVL.

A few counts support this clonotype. In nucleotides, the CDR3 is TGTGCCAGCAGTCCCCGGGACAGTAGCAATCAGCCCCAGCATTTT. It specifies CASSPRDSSNQPQHF. The chain couples TRBV6-5 to TRBJ1-5; TRBD1 aligns across 7 bases. The germline V gene encodes CDR1 MNHEY and CDR2 SVGAGI. The CDR3 is 15 amino acids. The J segment lost 0 bases and the V segment lost 5 bases, leaving 4 bases of the junction unmatched.

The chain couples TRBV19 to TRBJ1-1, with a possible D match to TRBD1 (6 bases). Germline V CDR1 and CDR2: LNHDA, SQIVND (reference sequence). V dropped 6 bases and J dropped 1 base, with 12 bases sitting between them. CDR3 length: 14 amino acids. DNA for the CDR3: TGTGCCAGTAGAGCGACAGGTCCGAACACTGAAGCTTTCTTT. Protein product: CASRATGPNTEAFF.

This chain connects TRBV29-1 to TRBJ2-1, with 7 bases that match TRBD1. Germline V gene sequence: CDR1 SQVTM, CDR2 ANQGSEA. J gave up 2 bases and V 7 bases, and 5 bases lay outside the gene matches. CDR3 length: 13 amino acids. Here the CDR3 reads CSASGQAYNEQFF. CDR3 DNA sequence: TGCAGCGCCTCCGGACAGGCCTACAATGAGCAGTTCTTC.

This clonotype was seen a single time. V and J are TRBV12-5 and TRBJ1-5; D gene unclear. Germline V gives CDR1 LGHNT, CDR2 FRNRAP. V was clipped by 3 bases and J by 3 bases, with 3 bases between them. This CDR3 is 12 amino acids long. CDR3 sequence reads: CASGFANQPQHF. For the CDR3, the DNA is TGTGCTAGTGGTTTCGCCAATCAGCCCCAGCATTTT. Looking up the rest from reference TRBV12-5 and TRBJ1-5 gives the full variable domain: DARVTQTPRHKVTEMGQEVTMRCQPILGHNTVFWYRQTMMQGLELLAYFRNRAPLDDSGMPKDRFSAEMPDATLATLKIQPSEPRDSAVYFCASGFANQPQHFGDGTRLSIL.

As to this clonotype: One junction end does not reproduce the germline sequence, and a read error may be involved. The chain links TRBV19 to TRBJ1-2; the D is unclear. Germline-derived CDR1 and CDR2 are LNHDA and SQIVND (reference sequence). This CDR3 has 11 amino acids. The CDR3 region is CASHGNCGYTF. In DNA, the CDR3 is TGTGCCAGCCATGGAAACTGTGGCTACACCTTC.

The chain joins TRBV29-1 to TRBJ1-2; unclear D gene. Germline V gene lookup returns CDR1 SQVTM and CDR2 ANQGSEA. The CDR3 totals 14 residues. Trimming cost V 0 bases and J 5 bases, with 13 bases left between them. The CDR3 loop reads CSVEDLGSLYGYTF. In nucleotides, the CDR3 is TGCAGCGTTGAAGATCTGGGAAGCCTTTATGGCTACACCTTC.

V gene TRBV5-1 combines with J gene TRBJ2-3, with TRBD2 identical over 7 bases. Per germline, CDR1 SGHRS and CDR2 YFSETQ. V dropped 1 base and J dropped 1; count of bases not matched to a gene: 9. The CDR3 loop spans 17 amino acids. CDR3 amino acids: CASSLWSSGQGTDTQYF. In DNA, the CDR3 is TGCGCCAGCAGCTTGTGGTCTAGCGGTCAGGGCACAGATACGCAGTATTTT.

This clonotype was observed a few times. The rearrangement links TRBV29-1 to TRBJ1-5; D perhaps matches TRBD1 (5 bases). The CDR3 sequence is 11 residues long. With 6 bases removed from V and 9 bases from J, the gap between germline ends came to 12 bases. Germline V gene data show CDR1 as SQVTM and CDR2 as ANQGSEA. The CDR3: CSVQGPAPQHF. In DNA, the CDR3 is TGCAGCGTCCAGGGTCCCGCGCCCCAGCATTTT.

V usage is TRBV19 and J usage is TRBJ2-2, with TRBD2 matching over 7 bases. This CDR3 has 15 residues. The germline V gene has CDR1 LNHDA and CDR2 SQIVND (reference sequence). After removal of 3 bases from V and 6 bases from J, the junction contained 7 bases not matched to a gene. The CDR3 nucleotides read TGTGCCAGTAGTATCCGTGGGAGGGCCCCCGGGGAGCTGTTTTTT. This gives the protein CASSIRGRAPGELFF.

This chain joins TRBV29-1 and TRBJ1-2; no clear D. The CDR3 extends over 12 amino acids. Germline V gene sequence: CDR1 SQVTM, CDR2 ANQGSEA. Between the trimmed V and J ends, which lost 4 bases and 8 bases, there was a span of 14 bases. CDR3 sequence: CSVGGIWKGYTF. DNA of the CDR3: TGCAGCGTTGGAGGGATATGGAAAGGCTACACCTTC.

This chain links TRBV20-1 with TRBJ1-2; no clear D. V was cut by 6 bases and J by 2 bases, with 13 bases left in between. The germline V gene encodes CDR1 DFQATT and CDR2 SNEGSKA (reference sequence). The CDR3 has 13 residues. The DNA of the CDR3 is TGCAGTGCGCAAAGGGTGGGGAACTATGGCTACACCTTC. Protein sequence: CSAQRVGNYGYTF.

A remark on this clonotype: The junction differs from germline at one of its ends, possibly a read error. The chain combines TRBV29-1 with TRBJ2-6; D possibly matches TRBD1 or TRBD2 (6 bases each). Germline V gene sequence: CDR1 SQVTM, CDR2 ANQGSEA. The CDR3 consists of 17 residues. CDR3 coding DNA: TGCAGCGGTTTGACTTGGGGGGCGCACTCTGGGGCCAACGTCCTGACCTTC. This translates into CSGLTWGAHSGANVLTF.

The CDR3 DNA is TGCGCCAGCAGCACCAGACAGGGTACAAGGCGAAGCTATGGCTACACCTTC. Protein: CASSTRQGTRRSYGYTF. The rearrangement joins TRBV5-1 to TRBJ1-2, with 7 bases fitting TRBD1. The germline gives CDR1 SGHRS, CDR2 YFSETQ. This CDR3 has 17 residues. The trim removed 4 bases at V and 4 bases at J, leaving 16 bases unmatched.